These T cell receptor beta chains were read from a single sample in a study of T cells in Graves' hyperthyroidism and ophthalmopathy. TCRdb independently ran MiXCR on the multiplex PCR reads; one entry per CDR3 protein. Among about 160,000 distinct CDR3 sequences, about a tenth were seen once, and the ten largest hold approximately 20%. Sequencing used blood. The receptors stem from a woman aged 18-30 years with Graves' hyperthyroidism that later progressed to Graves' ophthalmopathy. CDR3s include the opening cysteine and the closing phenylalanine or tryptophan. A D gene is named only where the DNA matches it firmly. Size is omitted from some rows. Given values are once, few, many or a class for expanded clones.

CDR3aa: CSARDWSGANTGELFF
CDR3nt: TGCAGTGCTAGAGATTGGAGCGGCGCGAACACCGGGGAGCTGTTTTTT
d_gene: .
j_gene: TRBJ2-2
abundance: many
v_gene: TRBV20-1

CDR3aa: CATSDGDRSYGYTF
CDR3nt: TGTGCCACCAGTGATGGGGACCGAAGCTATGGCTACACCTTC
d_gene: .
j_gene: TRBJ1-2
abundance: many
v_gene: TRBV24-1

CDR3aa: CASSHGSYEQYF
CDR3nt: TGTGCCAGCAGCCACGGATCCTACGAGCAGTACTTC
d_gene: .
j_gene: TRBJ2-7
abundance: many
v_gene: TRBV3-1

CDR3aa: CASSLEGWNTEAFF
CDR3nt: TGCGCCAGCAGCTTGGAGGGGTGGAACACTGAAGCTTTCTTT
d_gene: .
j_gene: TRBJ1-1
abundance: many
v_gene: TRBV5-1

CDR3aa: CGAGRSEKLFF
CDR3nt: TGTGGGGCCGGGCGAAGTGAAAAACTGTTTTTT
d_gene: .
j_gene: TRBJ1-4
abundance: many
v_gene: TRBV30

CDR3aa: CASSLQGGSQPQHF
CDR3nt: TGTGCCAGCAGCCTACAGGGGGGGTCTCAGCCCCAGCATTTT
d_gene: TRBD1
j_gene: TRBJ1-5
abundance: many
v_gene: TRBV11-2

CDR3aa: CAWSYDPGGYNSPLHF
CDR3nt: TGTGCCTGGAGTTACGACCCGGGAGGATATAATTCACCCCTCCACTTT
d_gene: .
j_gene: TRBJ1-6
abundance: .
v_gene: TRBV30

CDR3aa: CSVLYAGVSYEQYF
CDR3nt: TGCAGCGTACTTTATGCGGGGGTTTCCTACGAGCAGTACTTC
d_gene: TRBD2
j_gene: TRBJ2-7
abundance: many
v_gene: TRBV29-1

CDR3aa: CASSELNGGRVNTEAFF
CDR3nt: TGTGCCAGCAGTGAACTCAACGGGGGGCGAGTGAACACTGAAGCTTTCTTT
d_gene: .
j_gene: TRBJ1-1
abundance: many
v_gene: TRBV3-1

CDR3aa: CASRRDRGRLNTEAFF
CDR3nt: TGTGCCAGTAGACGCGACAGGGGGCGACTTAACACTGAAGCTTTCTTT
d_gene: TRBD1
j_gene: TRBJ1-1
abundance: .
v_gene: TRBV19

CDR3aa: CASSLSSEGGETQYF
CDR3nt: TGTGCCAGCAGTTTATCGAGCGAGGGGGGGGAGACCCAGTACTTC
d_gene: .
j_gene: TRBJ2-5
abundance: many
v_gene: TRBV28

CDR3aa: CASSEHINRAAKTQYF
CDR3nt: TGTGCCAGCAGTGAACATATTAACCGGGCGGCAAAGACCCAGTACTTC
d_gene: .
j_gene: TRBJ2-5
abundance: few
v_gene: TRBV6-1

CDR3aa: CASLSAGTGIHEQYF
CDR3nt: TGTGCCAGCCTGAGCGCCGGGACAGGGATCCACGAGCAGTACTTC
d_gene: TRBD1
j_gene: TRBJ2-7
abundance: few
v_gene: TRBV6-5

CDR3aa: CASRTRDRGVSDTGELFF
CDR3nt: TGTGCCAGTAGAACCCGGGACAGGGGGGTTTCGGACACCGGGGAGCTGTTTTTT
d_gene: TRBD1
j_gene: TRBJ2-2
abundance: many
v_gene: TRBV19

CDR3aa: CASSPGTGRYFPYNEQFF
CDR3nt: TGTGCCAGCAGCCCGGGGACAGGCAGATATTTTCCCTACAATGAGCAGTTCTTC
d_gene: TRBD1
j_gene: TRBJ2-1
abundance: many
v_gene: TRBV11-2

CDR3aa: CSARWSMNTEAFF
CDR3nt: TGCAGCGCTAGATGGAGCATGAACACTGAAGCTTTCTTT
d_gene: .
j_gene: TRBJ1-1
abundance: .
v_gene: TRBV29-1

CDR3aa: CSVRGQGGETQYF
CDR3nt: TGCAGCGTTCGTGGACAGGGAGGCGAGACCCAGTACTTC
d_gene: TRBD1
j_gene: TRBJ2-5
abundance: many
v_gene: TRBV29-1

CDR3aa: CAWSLQGTGEQYF
CDR3nt: TGTGCCTGGAGTCTACAGGGGACTGGCGAGCAGTACTTC
d_gene: .
j_gene: TRBJ2-7
abundance: many
v_gene: TRBV30

CDR3aa: CASSPLGGGMNTEAFF
CDR3nt: TGTGCCAGCAGTCCCCTGGGAGGAGGCATGAACACTGAAGCTTTCTTT
d_gene: .
j_gene: TRBJ1-1
abundance: many
v_gene: TRBV27

CDR3aa: CASSRENEQFF
CDR3nt: TGTGCCAGCAGCCGAGAGAATGAGCAGTTCTTC
d_gene: .
j_gene: TRBJ2-1
abundance: many
v_gene: TRBV7-9

CDR3aa: CATSDLEQESLTDTQYF
CDR3nt: TGTGCCACCAGTGATTTGGAGCAGGAGTCCCTCACAGATACGCAGTATTTT
d_gene: .
j_gene: TRBJ2-3
abundance: many
v_gene: TRBV24-1

CDR3aa: CSAVLGGPPSGANVLTF
CDR3nt: TGCAGTGCCGTCCTGGGGGGGCCCCCCTCTGGGGCCAACGTCCTGACTTTC
d_gene: .
j_gene: TRBJ2-6
abundance: many
v_gene: TRBV20-1

CDR3aa: CASSIGRGVEKLFF
CDR3nt: TGTGCCAGTAGTATCGGCAGAGGAGTAGAAAAACTGTTTTTT
d_gene: .
j_gene: TRBJ1-4
abundance: many
v_gene: TRBV19

CDR3aa: CATSSQGAGTGELFF
CDR3nt: TGTGCCACCAGCTCACAGGGGGCGGGCACCGGGGAGCTGTTTTTT
d_gene: TRBD1
j_gene: TRBJ2-2
abundance: many
v_gene: TRBV15

CDR3aa: CASSFGPEGLSGANVLTF
CDR3nt: TGTGCCAGCAGCTTTGGGCCAGAAGGACTCTCTGGGGCCAACGTCCTGACTTTC
d_gene: .
j_gene: TRBJ2-6
abundance: few
v_gene: TRBV7-8

CDR3aa: CASSQGIITQAFF
CDR3nt: TGTGCCAGCAGTCAGGGGATTATCACTCAGGCTTTCTTT
d_gene: .
j_gene: TRBJ1-1
abundance: .
v_gene: TRBV2

CDR3aa: CSARLTVQYF
CDR3nt: TGCAGTGCTAGACTGACGGTTCAGTACTTC
d_gene: .
j_gene: TRBJ2-5
abundance: .
v_gene: TRBV20-1

CDR3aa: CASSLAAGDAYEQYF
CDR3nt: TGCGCCAGCAGCTTGGCCGCGGGGGACGCCTACGAGCAGTACTTC
d_gene: TRBD2
j_gene: TRBJ2-7
abundance: many
v_gene: TRBV5-1

CDR3aa: CASSPDRENTGELFF
CDR3nt: TGCGCCAGCAGCCCCGACAGGGAGAACACCGGGGAGCTGTTTTTT
d_gene: TRBD1
j_gene: TRBJ2-2
abundance: few
v_gene: TRBV4-1

CDR3aa: CASSSVGAGAKPQHF
CDR3nt: TGTGCCAGCAGCTCCGTCGGCGCAGGGGCTAAGCCCCAGCATTTT
d_gene: .
j_gene: TRBJ1-5
abundance: many
v_gene: TRBV7-8

CDR3aa: CASSEALRTGQARVYEQYF
CDR3nt: TGTGCCAGCAGTGAAGCGCTTCGGACTGGACAGGCTAGAGTATACGAGCAGTACTTC
d_gene: TRBD1
j_gene: TRBJ2-7
abundance: many
v_gene: TRBV6-1

CDR3aa: CSAGQQETQYF
CDR3nt: TGCAGTGCCGGACAGCAAGAGACCCAGTACTTC
d_gene: .
j_gene: TRBJ2-5
abundance: many
v_gene: TRBV20-1

CDR3aa: CSARQDSPLHF
CDR3nt: TGCAGTGCCAGACAGGATTCACCCCTCCACTTT
d_gene: .
j_gene: TRBJ1-6
abundance: many
v_gene: TRBV20-1

CDR3aa: CASSTGQVNSPLHF
CDR3nt: TGTGCCAGCAGCACAGGACAGGTTAATTCACCCCTCCACTTT
d_gene: TRBD1
j_gene: TRBJ1-6
abundance: many
v_gene: TRBV7-6

CDR3aa: CAIRGTGRNTEAFF
CDR3nt: TGTGCCATCAGGGGGACAGGGCGAAACACTGAAGCTTTCTTT
d_gene: TRBD1
j_gene: TRBJ1-1
abundance: many
v_gene: TRBV10-3